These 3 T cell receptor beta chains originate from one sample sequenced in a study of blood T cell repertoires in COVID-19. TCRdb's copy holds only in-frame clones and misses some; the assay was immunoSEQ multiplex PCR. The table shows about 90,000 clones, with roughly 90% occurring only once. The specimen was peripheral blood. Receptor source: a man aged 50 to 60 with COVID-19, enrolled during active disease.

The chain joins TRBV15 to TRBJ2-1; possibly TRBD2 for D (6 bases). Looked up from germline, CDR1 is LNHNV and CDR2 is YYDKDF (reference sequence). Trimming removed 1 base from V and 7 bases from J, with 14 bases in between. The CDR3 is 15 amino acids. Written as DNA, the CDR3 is TGTGCCACCAGCAGAGCGGGAGCAGGGAGAAATGAGCAGTTCTTC. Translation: CATSRAGAGRNEQFF.

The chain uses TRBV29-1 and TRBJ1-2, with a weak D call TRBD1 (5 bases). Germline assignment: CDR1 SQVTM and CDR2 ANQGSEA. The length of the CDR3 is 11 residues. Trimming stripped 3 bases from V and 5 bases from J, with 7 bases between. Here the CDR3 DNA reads TGCAGCGTTGAGGAGGGGTATGGCTACACCTTC. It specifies CSVEEGYGYTF.

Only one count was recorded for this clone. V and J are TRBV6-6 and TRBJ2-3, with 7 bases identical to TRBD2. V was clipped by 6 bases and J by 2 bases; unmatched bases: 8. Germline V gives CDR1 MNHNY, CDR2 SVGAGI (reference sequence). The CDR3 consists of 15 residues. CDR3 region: CASSSSGAATDTQYF. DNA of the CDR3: TGTGCCAGCAGCTCGAGCGGGGCGGCCACAGATACGCAGTATTTT.